Here is one T cell receptor beta chain with its context. V was trimmed by 10 bases and J by 6 bases, leaving 12 bases between them. The CDR3 extends over 12 amino acids. CDR1 and CDR2 from the germline V gene are WNHNN and SYGVQD (reference sequence). This entry belongs to a study of CD8+CD57+ T cells in acquired aplastic anemia. Genomic DNA constituted the template upon which TCR beta VDJ and CDR3 profiling was performed. TCRdb ran MiXCR on the reads and lists one entry per CDR3 protein. The table records about 150,000 distinct CDR3 sequences, around half of them present only once. Patients who underwent sequencing had shown CD8+CD57+ cell expansion by flow cytometry.

Input material: sorted CD4+, CD8+, or CD8+CD57+ T cells (not recorded which) from PBMCs. The rearrangement links TRBV10-1 to TRBJ2-2; D possibly matches TRBD1 or TRBD2 (7 bases each). This clonotype originated in a human donor with aplastic anemia. CDR3 bases: TGCGCCAACCCAGGGGGGGCCGGGGAGCTGTTTTTT. It translates to CANPGGAGELFF.